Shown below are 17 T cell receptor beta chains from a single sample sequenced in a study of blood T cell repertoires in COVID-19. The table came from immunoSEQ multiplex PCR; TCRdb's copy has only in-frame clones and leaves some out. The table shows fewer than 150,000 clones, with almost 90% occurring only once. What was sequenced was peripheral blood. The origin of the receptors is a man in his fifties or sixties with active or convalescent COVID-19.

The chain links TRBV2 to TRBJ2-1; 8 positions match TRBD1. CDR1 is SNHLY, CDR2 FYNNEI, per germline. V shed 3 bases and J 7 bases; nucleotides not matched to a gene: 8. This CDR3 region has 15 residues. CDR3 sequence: CASSDKPGGLNEQFF. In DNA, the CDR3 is TGTGCCAGCAGTGATAAGCCAGGGGGCCTTAATGAGCAGTTCTTC.

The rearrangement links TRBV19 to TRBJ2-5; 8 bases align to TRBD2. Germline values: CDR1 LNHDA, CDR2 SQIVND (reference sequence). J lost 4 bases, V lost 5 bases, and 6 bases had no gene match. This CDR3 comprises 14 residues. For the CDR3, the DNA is TGTGCCAGTAGTCCGAGCGGGAGAGGAGAGACCCAGTACTTC. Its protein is CASSPSGRGETQYF.

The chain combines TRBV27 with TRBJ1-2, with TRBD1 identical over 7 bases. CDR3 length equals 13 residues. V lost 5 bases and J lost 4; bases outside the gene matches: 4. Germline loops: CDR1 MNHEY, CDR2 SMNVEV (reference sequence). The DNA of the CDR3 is TGTGCCAGCAGTACAGGGGTGACCTATGGCTACACCTTC. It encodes CASSTGVTYGYTF.

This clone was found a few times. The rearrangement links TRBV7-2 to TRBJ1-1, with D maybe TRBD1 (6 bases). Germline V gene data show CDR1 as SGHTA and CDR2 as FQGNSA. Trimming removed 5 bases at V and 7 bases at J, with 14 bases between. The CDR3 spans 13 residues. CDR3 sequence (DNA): TGTGCCAGCAGCCCAACAGGGTATTTTGAAGCTTTCTTT. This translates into CASSPTGYFEAFF.

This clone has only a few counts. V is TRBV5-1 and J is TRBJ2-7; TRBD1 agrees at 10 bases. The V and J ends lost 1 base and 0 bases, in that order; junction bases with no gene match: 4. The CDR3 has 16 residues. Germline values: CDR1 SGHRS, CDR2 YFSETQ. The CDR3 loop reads CASSLMGQGSSYEQYF. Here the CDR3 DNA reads TGCGCCAGCAGCTTGATGGGACAGGGGTCCTCCTACGAGCAGTACTTC.

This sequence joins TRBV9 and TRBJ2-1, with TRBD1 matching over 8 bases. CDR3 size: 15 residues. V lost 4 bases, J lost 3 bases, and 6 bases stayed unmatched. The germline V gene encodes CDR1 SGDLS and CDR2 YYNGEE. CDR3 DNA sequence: TGTGCCAGCAGCCCCCGACAGGGGAACTACAATGAGCAGTTCTTC. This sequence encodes CASSPRQGNYNEQFF.

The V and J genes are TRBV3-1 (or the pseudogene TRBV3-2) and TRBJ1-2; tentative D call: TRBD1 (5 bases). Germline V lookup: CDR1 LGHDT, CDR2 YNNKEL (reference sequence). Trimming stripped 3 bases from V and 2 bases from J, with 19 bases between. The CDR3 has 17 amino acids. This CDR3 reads CASSHGGRFGSNYGYTF. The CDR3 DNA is TGTGCCAGCAGCCACGGGGGAAGATTTGGGTCCAACTATGGCTACACCTTC.

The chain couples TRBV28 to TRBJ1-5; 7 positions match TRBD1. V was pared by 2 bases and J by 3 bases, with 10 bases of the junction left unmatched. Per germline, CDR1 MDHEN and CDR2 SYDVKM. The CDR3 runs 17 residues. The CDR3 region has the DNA TGTGCCAGCAGTTTAACCCCGACAGGGCCCTACAATCAGCCCCAGCATTTT. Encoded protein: CASSLTPTGPYNQPQHF.

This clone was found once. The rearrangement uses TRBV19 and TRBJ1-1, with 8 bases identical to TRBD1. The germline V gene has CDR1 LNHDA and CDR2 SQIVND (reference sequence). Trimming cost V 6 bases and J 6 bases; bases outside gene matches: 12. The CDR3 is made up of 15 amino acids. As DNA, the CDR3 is TGTGCCAGTAGCCGCCCCGGACAGGGTCGGGCTGAAGCTTTCTTT. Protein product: CASSRPGQGRAEAFF.

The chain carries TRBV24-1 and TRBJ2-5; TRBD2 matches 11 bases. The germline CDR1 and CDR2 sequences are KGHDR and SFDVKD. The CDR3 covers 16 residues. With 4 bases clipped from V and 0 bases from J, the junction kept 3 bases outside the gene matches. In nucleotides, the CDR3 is TGTGCCACCAGTGACACTAGCGGGAGAGACCAAGAGACCCAGTACTTC. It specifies CATSDTSGRDQETQYF.

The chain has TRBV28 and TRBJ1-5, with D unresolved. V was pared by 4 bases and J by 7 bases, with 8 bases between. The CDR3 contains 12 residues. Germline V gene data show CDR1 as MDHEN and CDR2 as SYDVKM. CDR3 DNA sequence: TGTGCCAGCAGTTCGACACAACAGCCCCAGCATTTT. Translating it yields CASSSTQQPQHF.

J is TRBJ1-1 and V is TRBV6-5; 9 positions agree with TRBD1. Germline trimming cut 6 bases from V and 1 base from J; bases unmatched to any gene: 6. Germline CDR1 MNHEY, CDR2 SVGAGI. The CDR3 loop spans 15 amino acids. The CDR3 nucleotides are TGTGCCAGCAGGAAGGACAGGGGAGGGAACACTGAAGCTTTCTTT. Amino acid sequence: CASRKDRGGNTEAFF.

The chain's CDR3 is CASRGPVAEAFF. In DNA, the CDR3 is TGTGCCAGCAGGGGGCCTGTCGCTGAAGCTTTCTTT. The chain uses TRBV12-3 or TRBV12-4 and TRBJ1-1; TRBD1 is a possible D gene (5 bases). This CDR3 contains 12 residues. Trimming stripped 6 bases from V and 6 bases from J, with 11 bases between.

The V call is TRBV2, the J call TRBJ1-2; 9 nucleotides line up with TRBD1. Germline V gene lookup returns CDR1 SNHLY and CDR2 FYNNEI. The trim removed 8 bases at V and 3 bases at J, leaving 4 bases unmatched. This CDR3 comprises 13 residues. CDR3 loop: CASLTGGDYGYTF. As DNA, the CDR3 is TGTGCCAGCCTTACAGGGGGCGACTATGGCTACACCTTC.

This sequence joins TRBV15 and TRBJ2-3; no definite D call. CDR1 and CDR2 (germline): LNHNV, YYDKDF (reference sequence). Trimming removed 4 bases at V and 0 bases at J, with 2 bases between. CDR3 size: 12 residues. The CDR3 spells CATSTSTDTQYF. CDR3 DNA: TGTGCCACCAGCACTAGCACAGATACGCAGTATTTT.

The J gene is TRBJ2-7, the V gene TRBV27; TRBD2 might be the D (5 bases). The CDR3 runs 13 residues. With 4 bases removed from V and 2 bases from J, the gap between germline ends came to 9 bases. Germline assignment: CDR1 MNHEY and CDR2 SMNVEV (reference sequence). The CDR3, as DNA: TGTGCCAGCAGTTCGGGGATCCCCTACGAGCAGTACTTC. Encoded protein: CASSSGIPYEQYF.

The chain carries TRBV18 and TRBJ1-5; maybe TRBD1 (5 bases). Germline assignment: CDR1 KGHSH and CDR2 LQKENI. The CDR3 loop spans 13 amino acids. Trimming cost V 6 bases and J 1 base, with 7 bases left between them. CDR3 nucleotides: TGTGCCAGCTCGACAGCCAGCAATCAGCCCCAGCATTTT. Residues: CASSTASNQPQHF. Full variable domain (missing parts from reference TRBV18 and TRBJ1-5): NAGVMQNPRHLVRRRGQEARLRCSPMKGHSHVYWYRQLPEEGLKFMVYLQKENIIDESGMPKERFSAEFPKEGPSILRIQQVVRGDSAAYFCASSTASNQPQHFGDGTRLSIL.